This T cell receptor (beta chain) was captured in a study of cytomegalovirus exposure and HLA in healthy donors. Study-wide points: A link between a missense DCLRE1C variant and TCR beta V- and J-gene trimming emerged from a later analysis.

Remarks on this clone: Its target is unknown.

Per germline, CDR1 ENHRY and CDR2 SYGVKD. The V segment lost 2 bases and the J segment 5 bases; nucleotides outside the gene matches: 5. This CDR3 contains 16 residues. The primer mix had 60 Vbeta and 13 Jbeta primers. Measured with immunoSEQ multiplex PCR; TCRdb has only the in-frame clones, and not every one. Here the sample spans roughly 36,000 clones, 80% being singletons. J is TRBJ2-5 and V is TRBV10-3; 13 nucleotides align to TRBD2. Input material: PBMCs. The clonotype comes from a male donor in good health and CMV-seronegative. Here the CDR3 DNA reads TGTGCCATCAGTGAGGGGACTAGCGGGGTCAGGGAGACCCAGTACTTC. It specifies CAISEGTSGVRETQYF.